Each of the 19 T cell receptor beta chains below was sequenced from the same sample in a study of beta chain features in type 1 diabetes (dated 2018 in TCRdb). Libraries were constructed by the immunoSEQ multiplex PCR assay. The High Capacity cDNA Reverse Transcription Kit was used to reverse transcribe all of the isolated RNA, meaning that expressed TCRB transcripts were what got sequenced. TCRdb stores this immuneACCESS table with in-frame sequences only. Part of the clones is absent; in the studies checked, under half of the shortfall reflects unresolved V genes, and no reason is known for the rest. The sample includes 300,000 to 350,000 clones, with 15% to 20% observed a single time. The biggest ten clones account for under 0.055% of the sample. Sequencing input: naive CD4+ T cells from blood. The cell subset or site label on this specimen signifies: true naive CD4+ T cells. The receptors originated from a young woman in good health.

The chain is built from TRBV10-3 and TRBJ2-7; no definite D call. Germline assignment: CDR1 ENHRY and CDR2 SYGVKD. Trimming stripped 0 bases from V and 2 bases from J, with 14 bases between. CDR3 size: 16 residues. The CDR3 sequence: CAISESRQVAAYEQYF. In nucleotides, the CDR3 is TGTGCCATCAGTGAGTCTCGGCAGGTGGCCGCCTACGAGCAGTACTTC.

This clone was seen only a few times. The CDR3 region is CASSNPPGYEQYF. CDR3 bases: TGTGCCAGTAGTAACCCCCCAGGGTACGAGCAGTACTTC. This rearrangement joins TRBV19 to TRBJ2-7; tentative D call: TRBD1 (5 bases). V lost 4 bases to trimming and J lost 4 bases, with 11 bases between them. The CDR3 runs to 13 residues. Germline loops: CDR1 LNHDA, CDR2 SQIVND (reference sequence).

The genes are TRBV5-1 and TRBJ2-2; D is perhaps TRBD1 (5 bases). The germline V and J ends were trimmed by 1 base and 3 bases, with 10 bases remaining between them. Germline V gene sequence: CDR1 SGHRS, CDR2 YFSETQ. CDR3 length: 15 residues. This CDR3 reads CASSLFQGDTGELFF. Written as DNA, the CDR3 is TGCGCCAGCAGCTTGTTCCAGGGTGACACCGGGGAGCTGTTTTTT.

This clone was counted a few times. This chain uses TRBV5-6 with TRBJ1-2; D possibly corresponds to TRBD1 (5 bases). This CDR3 has 12 residues. V lost 2 bases, J lost 10 bases, and 12 bases lay in between. CDR1 is SGHDT, CDR2 YYEEEE, per germline. For the CDR3, the DNA is TGTGCCAGCAGCTTAACAGGTCTCGACTACACCTTC. Its translation: CASSLTGLDYTF.

This clone was found a few times. The chain links TRBV6-5 to TRBJ2-7; D is undetermined. The CDR3 runs to 16 residues. Germline values: CDR1 MNHEY, CDR2 SVGAGI. Trimming cost V 0 bases and J 1 base, with 13 bases left between them. Written as DNA, the CDR3 is TGTGCCAGCAGTTACTCCGCTGCCGGGTTATCCTACGAGCAGTACTTC. It is translated as CASSYSAAGLSYEQYF.

This clone occurred a few times. This chain uses TRBV18 with TRBJ2-7, with TRBD1 matching over 10 bases. With 4 bases clipped from V and 8 bases from J, the junction kept 8 bases outside the gene matches. Looked up from germline, CDR1 is KGHSH and CDR2 is LQKENI. The CDR3 has 14 residues. The DNA for the CDR3 is TGTGCCAGCTCACTACCGGGACAGGGGTTCAAGCAGTACTTC. Protein sequence: CASSLPGQGFKQYF.

This clone was seen a few times. The rearrangement joins TRBV4-1 to TRBJ1-3; no reliable D call. Germline assignment: CDR1 MGHRA and CDR2 YSYEKL. There are 17 residues in the CDR3. The V end lost 1 base, the J end lost 5 bases, and 18 bases lay between the germline ends. Here the CDR3 DNA reads TGCGCCAGCAGCCAAGGGCGCGGCAGCGGACCTCGAAACACCATATATTTT. Translated: CASSQGRGSGPRNTIYF.

The chain has TRBV29-1 and TRBJ2-2; 10 bases align to TRBD1. This CDR3 spans 13 amino acids. With 7 bases clipped from V and 7 bases from J, the junction kept 6 bases outside the gene matches. CDR1 and CDR2 (germline): SQVTM, ANQGSEA. The CDR3 sequence is CSADRGRGGELFF. Here the CDR3 DNA reads TGCAGCGCAGACAGGGGGCGAGGCGGGGAGCTGTTTTTT.

The rearrangement links TRBV19 to TRBJ2-1, with 10 bases fitting TRBD2. CDR3 size: 14 residues. J lost 10 bases, V lost 9 bases, and 12 bases had no gene match. The germline CDR1 and CDR2 sequences are LNHDA and SQIVND (reference sequence). Here the CDR3 reads CASSDRGAGGEQFF. The CDR3 DNA reads TGTGCCAGCAGCGACCGAGGAGCGGGAGGGGAGCAGTTCTTC. Based on the CDR3 plus reference TRBV19 and TRBJ2-1, the full variable domain is DGGITQSPKYLFRKEGQNVTLSCEQNLNHDAMYWYRQDPGQGLRLIYYSQIVNDFQKGDIAEGYSVSREKKESFPLTVTSAQKNPTAFYLCASSDRGAGGEQFFGPGTRLTVL.

J is TRBJ1-6 and V is TRBV6-6, with 9 positions matching TRBD1. This CDR3 comprises 14 residues. The germline V gene encodes CDR1 MNHNY and CDR2 SVGAGI (reference sequence). V lost 6 bases to trimming and J lost 9 bases; unmatched junction nucleotides: 6. CDR3 residues: CASSRDRDPSPLHF. DNA for the CDR3: TGTGCCAGCAGCCGGGACAGGGATCCTTCACCCCTCCACTTT.

The rearrangement uses TRBV5-1 and TRBJ2-5; D perhaps matches TRBD2 (5 bases). CDR3 length equals 17 residues. V was pared by 4 bases and J by 4 bases, with 23 bases between. Germline CDR1 reads SGHRS; CDR2 reads YFSETQ. The CDR3 reads CASSGVRGAVSGETQYF. The CDR3 coding sequence is TGCGCCAGCAGCGGGGTACGGGGAGCCGTTTCGGGAGAGACCCAGTACTTC.

This clone was counted between two and nine times. The chain combines TRBV9 with TRBJ2-5; TRBD2 is a possible D gene (7 bases). Trimming pared 0 bases from V and 6 bases from J, leaving 12 bases between. The CDR3 totals 14 residues. Germline assignment: CDR1 SGDLS and CDR2 YYNGEE. The CDR3: CASSVEGGRQTQYF. CDR3 sequence (DNA): TGTGCCAGCAGCGTAGAGGGGGGGCGGCAGACCCAGTACTTC.

This clone appeared a few times. The chain combines TRBV4-1 with TRBJ2-3, with D tentatively TRBD1 (6 bases). CDR1 MGHRA and CDR2 YSYEKL come from the germline V gene. This CDR3 has 15 amino acids. Trimming removed 4 bases at V and 2 bases at J, with 13 bases between. The CDR3 sequence: CASSPTGFPTDTQYF. The CDR3 region has the DNA TGCGCCAGCAGCCCTACAGGGTTCCCCACAGATACGCAGTATTTT.

This clone appeared a single time. The V call is TRBV7-6, the J call TRBJ2-5; TRBD2 is a possible D gene (5 bases). Germline V gene data show CDR1 as SGHVS and CDR2 as FNYEAQ. The ends were cut back, 3 bases at V and 1 base at J, with 9 bases in the middle. This CDR3 region has 14 residues. CDR3 loop: CASSFGLAQETQYF. In DNA, the CDR3 is TGTGCCAGCAGCTTTGGACTTGCCCAAGAGACCCAGTACTTC.

This clone was picked up a small number of times. The chain has TRBV7-8 and TRBJ2-3; 8 positions agree with TRBD2. V was pared by 1 base and J by 2 bases, with 5 bases of the junction left unmatched. The CDR3 loop spans 16 amino acids. Germline V gives CDR1 SGHVS, CDR2 FQNEAQ. The CDR3 loop is CASSLGASGYTDTQYF. DNA for the CDR3: TGTGCCAGCAGCTTAGGGGCTAGCGGGTACACAGATACGCAGTATTTT. The variable domain in full, completed from reference TRBV7-8 and TRBJ2-3, reads GAGVSQSPRYKVAKRGQDVALRCDPISGHVSLFWYQQALGQGPEFLTYFQNEAQLDKSGLPSDRFFAERPEGSVSTLKIQRTQQEDSAVYLCASSLGASGYTDTQYFGPGTRLTVL.

The V and J genes are TRBV7-9 and TRBJ2-3; 7 bases are shared with TRBD2. V was clipped by 5 bases and J by 0 bases; unmatched bases: 5. The CDR3 extends over 15 amino acids. Germline V gene sequence: CDR1 SEHNR, CDR2 FQNEAQ (reference sequence). The CDR3: CASSLYSGSTDTQYF. CDR3 coding DNA: TGTGCCAGCAGCCTTTATAGCGGGAGCACAGATACGCAGTATTTT.

This chain links TRBV2 with TRBJ2-1; 14 bases line up with TRBD2. This CDR3 spans 14 amino acids. Germline CDR1 and CDR2: SNHLY and FYNNEI. V shed 6 bases and J 7 bases; nucleotides not matched to a gene: 2. As DNA, the CDR3 is TGTGCCAGCAGAGGGACTAGCGGGGGAAATGAGCAGTTCTTC. Its protein product is CASRGTSGGNEQFF.

The gene calls are TRBV5-1 and TRBJ1-2, with 8 bases identical to TRBD1. The CDR3 covers 14 residues. J lost 2 bases, V lost 2 bases, and 2 bases had no gene match. CDR1 and CDR2 (germline): SGHRS, YFSETQ. CDR3 sequence reads: CASSLAGGNYGYTF. The CDR3 DNA reads TGCGCCAGCAGCTTAGCAGGGGGCAACTATGGCTACACCTTC.

The chain couples TRBV18 to TRBJ2-7; 11 nucleotides align to TRBD1. The CDR3 is made up of 15 amino acids. The germline V gene encodes CDR1 KGHSH and CDR2 LQKENI. Unmatched junction bases numbered 7, after V lost 6 bases and J lost 3 bases. CDR3 sequence: CASSPRDRGVYEQYF. The CDR3 DNA sequence: TGTGCCAGCTCCCCCCGGGACAGGGGGGTCTACGAGCAGTACTTC.